This TCR beta chain originates from a study of metastatic and nonmetastatic thyroid tumors. For the study at large: Malignant thyroid and benign thyroid patients provided blood and tumor or nodule tissue whose repertoires were compared.

This clone was counted between two and nine times. Its antigen is currently unknown. Per the study methods: CDR3 differences across clinicopathological groups were used to build a distant-metastasis classifier for papillary thyroid cancer. TCRdb re-clonotyped the PCR reads via MiXCR. The V and J calls were determined by TCRdb, not by the authors. Here the sample spans some 4,000 clones, 34% being singletons. The CDR3 is made up of 14 amino acids. Germline V gene data show CDR1 as MNHEY and CDR2 as SVGEGT. After removal of 1 base from V and 2 bases from J, the junction contained 1 base not matched to a gene. Whole-study results and caveats: TCR beta diversity was reportedly significantly higher in malignant thyroid tumors than benign nodules, in blood and tumor.

The entire patient cohort was treatment-naive prior to thyroid surgery. V gene TRBV6-2 or TRBV6-3 combines with J gene TRBJ2-5; 7 bases align to TRBD1. The receptor was isolated from a female donor with papillary thyroid cancer or a benign thyroid nodule (not recorded which). Some clones in this sample may be carry-over from other donors' samples. The sequencing sample was made of adjacent normal tissue. CDR3 amino acids: CASSYWGQQETQYF. Here the CDR3 DNA reads TGTGCCAGCAGTTACTGGGGACAGCAAGAGACCCAGTACTTC.